This T cell receptor (beta chain) appears in the sequencing data of a study of CD8+ T cells in alopecia areata. General study points: On tofacitinib, scalp clonality and expanded CD8+ clones among top 100 fell significantly.

Once RNA had been extracted, it was reverse transcribed into cDNA to act as the sequencing template. Data came from immunoSEQ multiplex PCR; TCRdb stores just in-frame clones and leaves some out. The sample shows 150,000 to 200,000 clones, roughly 53% of them seen only once. This clone was picked up a small number of times. Its target is not known. Documented treatment: oral pan-JAK inhibitor, 5-10 mg twice daily. Samples from alopecia areata patients were lesional scalp punch biopsies and peripheral blood. Trimming cost V 6 bases and J 7 bases, with 13 bases left between them. The CDR3 runs to 13 residues. Per germline, CDR1 WSHSY and CDR2 SAAADI.

The V gene is TRBV10-2, the J gene TRBJ2-1, with TRBD1 as a possible D gene (5 bases). The source of this sequence is a human donor with alopecia areata. Sequenced here: CD8+ T cells sorted from blood, sampled at week 24, from a patient treated with tofacitinib. The CDR3 here is CASSLTVRNEQFF. The CDR3 DNA reads TGCGCCAGCAGCTTGACAGTAAGGAATGAGCAGTTCTTC.